This T cell receptor (beta chain) was sequenced in a study of blood T cell repertoires in COVID-19. Across the whole study: COVID-19 samples from acute and convalescent phases originated in the United States, Italy and Spain. From T cells, B-cell-depleted T cells, or PBMCs came the material, which was cDNA or gDNA.

The CDR3 consists of 15 residues. The V gene end was trimmed by 5 bases and the J gene end by 4 bases; junction bases not matched to a gene: 5. Per germline, CDR1 LGHDT and CDR2 YNNKEL (reference sequence). In the authors' workflow: Quantification of nucleated cells was approximated via reference gene primer amplification. The assay was immunoSEQ multiplex PCR, and TCRdb's table has in-frame clones only and misses some. V and J calls and clone size are as listed in that table; D and trimming were resolved from the DNA. The table records 40,000 to 50,000 clones, 79% of them present only once. Material: peripheral blood. The origin of this receptor is a man in his 70s with acute or convalescent COVID-19. The chain links TRBV3-1 (or the pseudogene TRBV3-2) to TRBJ2-1, with TRBD2 matching over 10 bases. The CDR3 region is CASSSSGSRYNEQFF. The CDR3 DNA reads TGTGCCAGCAGCTCTAGCGGGAGCAGATACAATGAGCAGTTCTTC.